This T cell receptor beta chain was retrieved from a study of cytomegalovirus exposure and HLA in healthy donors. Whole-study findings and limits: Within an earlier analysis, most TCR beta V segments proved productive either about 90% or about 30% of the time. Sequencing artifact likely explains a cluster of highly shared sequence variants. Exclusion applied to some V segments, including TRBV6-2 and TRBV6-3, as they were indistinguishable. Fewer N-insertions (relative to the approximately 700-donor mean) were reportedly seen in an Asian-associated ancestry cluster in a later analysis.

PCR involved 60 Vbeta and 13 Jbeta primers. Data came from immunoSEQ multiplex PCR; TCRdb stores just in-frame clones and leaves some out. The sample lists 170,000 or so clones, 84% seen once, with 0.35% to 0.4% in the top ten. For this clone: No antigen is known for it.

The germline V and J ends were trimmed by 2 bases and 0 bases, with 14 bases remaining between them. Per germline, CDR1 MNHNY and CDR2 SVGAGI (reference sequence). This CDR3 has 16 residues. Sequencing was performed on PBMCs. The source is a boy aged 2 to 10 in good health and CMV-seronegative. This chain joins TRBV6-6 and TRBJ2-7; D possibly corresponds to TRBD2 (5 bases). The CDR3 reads CASSYNDRGSSYEQYF. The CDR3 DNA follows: TGTGCCAGCAGTTACAATGACCGTGGGAGCTCCTACGAGCAGTACTTC.